Below are 32 T cell receptor beta chains sequenced from a single sample in a study of blood T cell repertoires in COVID-19. Assay: immunoSEQ multiplex PCR; the TCRdb copy retains only in-frame clones and omits some. The data contain roughly 99,000 clones, roughly 80% of them seen just once; the ten biggest clones take up about 11%. Sequenced sample: peripheral blood. The receptors derive from a woman of 80 years or more with acute or convalescent COVID-19.

V is TRBV28 and J is TRBJ2-1; TRBD1 agrees at 8 bases. The ends lost 5 bases at V and 1 base at J; junction bases unmatched: 10. The CDR3 is 17 residues long. CDR1 and CDR2 from the germline V gene are MDHEN and SYDVKM. CDR3 loop: CASSTYRGRGSYNEQFF. The DNA for the CDR3 is TGTGCCAGCAGTACTTACAGGGGGAGAGGATCCTACAATGAGCAGTTCTTC.

The V gene is TRBV2, the J gene TRBJ2-3; 11 positions match TRBD1. The ends lost 6 bases at V and 3 bases at J; junction bases unmatched: 5. The germline CDR1 and CDR2 sequences are SNHLY and FYNNEI. This CDR3 contains 15 residues. In DNA, the CDR3 is TGTGCCAGCAGAACCGGGACAGGGGGGACAGATACGCAGTATTTT. It codes for CASRTGTGGTDTQYF.

This clone was counted a few times. The rearrangement uses TRBV7-9 and TRBJ1-2; D ambiguous. This CDR3 spans 12 amino acids. Germline V lookup: CDR1 SEHNR, CDR2 FQNEAQ (reference sequence). The ends were cut back, 5 bases at V and 4 bases at J, with 8 bases in the middle. This chain's CDR3 is CASSPGVYGYTF. CDR3 DNA: TGTGCCAGCAGCCCCGGGGTCTATGGCTACACCTTC.

The V call is TRBV7-3, the J call TRBJ1-4; D gene uncertain. The germline CDR1 and CDR2 sequences are SGHTA and FQGTGA. V lost 2 bases and J lost 7, with 8 bases in between. This CDR3 is 13 amino acids long. The CDR3 is CASSLREGEKLFF. The CDR3 coding sequence is TGTGCCAGCAGCTTACGGGAGGGTGAAAAACTGTTTTTT.

This sequence joins TRBV28 and TRBJ2-4; 7 bases line up with TRBD1. The CDR3 has 17 amino acids. V lost 5 bases to trimming and J lost 6 bases; unmatched junction nucleotides: 16. Per the germline V gene, CDR1 is MDHEN and CDR2 is SYDVKM. Here the CDR3 reads CASSTPTGRSRGNIQYF. The DNA of the CDR3 is TGTGCCAGCAGTACCCCGACAGGGCGATCCAGGGGAAACATTCAGTACTTC.

The J gene is TRBJ2-4, the V gene TRBV4-2; 11 bases agree with TRBD2. CDR1 and CDR2 (germline): LGHNA, YNFKEQ. The CDR3 sequence is 19 residues long. After removal of 0 bases from V and 0 bases from J, the junction contained 7 bases not matched to a gene. The CDR3 region is CASSQDGAGTSGAKNIQYF. In DNA form, the CDR3 reads TGTGCCAGCAGCCAAGACGGGGCAGGGACTAGCGGAGCCAAAAACATTCAGTACTTC.

V is TRBV9 and J is TRBJ1-3, with D possibly matching TRBD1 (5 bases). The CDR3 covers 16 residues. The germline CDR1 and CDR2 sequences are SGDLS and YYNGEE. Trimming removed 0 bases from V and 0 bases from J, with 10 bases in between. CDR3 in amino acids: CASSVGQGFSGNTIYF. The DNA for the CDR3 is TGTGCCAGCAGCGTAGGGCAGGGCTTCTCTGGAAACACCATATATTTT.

The chain couples TRBV5-1 to TRBJ1-2; D gene unclear. V dropped 1 base and J dropped 5 bases, with 18 bases sitting between them. CDR1 SGHRS and CDR2 YFSETQ come from the germline V gene. CDR3 length: 16 amino acids. CDR3 sequence (DNA): TGCGCCAGCAGCTTGTTCGAATTCGGGCGAGGGTATGGCTACACCTTC. Its translation: CASSLFEFGRGYGYTF.

The chain has TRBV27 and TRBJ1-5; TRBD1 agrees at 8 bases. This CDR3 has 14 residues. Per germline, CDR1 MNHEY and CDR2 SMNVEV (reference sequence). Trimming removed 5 bases from V and 5 bases from J; junction bases left unmatched: 5. This CDR3 reads CASSRQGTDQPQHF. The DNA of the CDR3 is TGTGCCAGCAGTAGACAGGGGACCGATCAGCCCCAGCATTTT.

A few counts support this clone. The V and J genes are TRBV6-5 and TRBJ1-6; TRBD1 might be the D (5 bases). The germline V and J ends were trimmed by 6 bases and 7 bases, with 7 bases remaining between them. The germline V gene has CDR1 MNHEY and CDR2 SVGAGI. The CDR3 loop spans 12 amino acids. CDR3 DNA sequence: TGTGCCAGCAGGAGACAGAATTCACCCCTCCACTTT. It codes for CASRRQNSPLHF.

The CDR3 here is CASSQDIQRGQETQYF. The CDR3 region has the DNA TGTGCCAGCAGCCAAGATATACAGCGGGGACAAGAGACCCAGTACTTC. The V call is TRBV4-2, the J call TRBJ2-5; 7 nucleotides match TRBD2. The trim removed 0 bases at V and 2 bases at J, leaving 6 bases unmatched. In germline, CDR1 is LGHNA, CDR2 YNFKEQ. The CDR3 length is 16 residues.

The rearrangement joins TRBV6-5 to TRBJ2-4; 7 nucleotides line up with TRBD1. The junction had 6 bases not matched to a gene; V was cut back by 4 bases and J by 9 bases. The germline gives CDR1 MNHEY, CDR2 SVGAGI. This CDR3 is built from 13 residues. In DNA, the CDR3 is TGTGCCAGCAGTTCCAGGGGGAAGAGCATTCAGTACTTC. Amino acid sequence: CASSSRGKSIQYF.

V is TRBV5-1 and J is TRBJ1-1; tentative D call: TRBD1 (6 bases). Germline V gene lookup returns CDR1 SGHRS and CDR2 YFSETQ. V gave up 0 bases and J gave up 2 bases, with 17 bases separating them. The CDR3 contains 17 residues. This CDR3 reads CASSLGGPTRRNTEAFF. CDR3 bases: TGCGCCAGCAGCTTGGGGGGGCCCACCCGCCGAAACACTGAAGCTTTCTTT.

The chain combines TRBV5-4 with TRBJ2-5, with TRBD2 matching 8 bases. Germline assignment: CDR1 SGHNT and CDR2 YYREEE (reference sequence). Trimming removed 4 bases from V and 2 bases from J; junction bases left unmatched: 10. This CDR3 has 16 amino acids. The CDR3 DNA reads TGTGCCAGCAGCCCTCCGGGGGGGAGGTTACAAGAGACCCAGTACTTC. It encodes CASSPPGGRLQETQYF.

J is TRBJ1-1 and V is TRBV18; D is perhaps TRBD1 (5 bases). This CDR3 is 14 amino acids long. Trimming took off 2 bases at V and 7 bases at J, with 14 bases between the two ends. Germline V gives CDR1 KGHSH, CDR2 LQKENI. CDR3 sequence reads: CASSPSTPRGEAFF. DNA of the CDR3: TGTGCCAGCTCACCATCTACCCCTAGGGGTGAAGCTTTCTTT. Complete variable domain (other parts from reference TRBV18 and TRBJ1-1): NAGVMQNPRHLVRRRGQEARLRCSPMKGHSHVYWYRQLPEEGLKFMVYLQKENIIDESGMPKERFSAEFPKEGPSILRIQQVVRGDSAAYFCASSPSTPRGEAFFGQGTRLTVV.

The rearrangement links TRBV7-2 to TRBJ2-1; 9 bases are a match to TRBD1. The CDR3 is 15 amino acids. V lost 4 bases to trimming and J lost 4 bases; unmatched junction nucleotides: 5. CDR1 and CDR2 (germline): SGHTA, FQGNSA. CDR3 nucleotide sequence: TGTGCCAGCAGCTCCGACAGGGGGACTTACAATGAGCAGTTCTTC. The encoded protein is CASSSDRGTYNEQFF. The full variable domain, completed using reference TRBV7-2 and TRBJ2-1, is GAGVSQSPSNKVTEKGKDVELRCDPISGHTALYWYRQSLGQGLEFLIYFQGNSAPDKSGLPSDRFSAERTGGSVSTLTIQRTQQEDSAVYLCASSSDRGTYNEQFFGPGTRLTVL.

This clone appeared a single time. The chain is built from TRBV7-9 and TRBJ1-4; TRBD1 matches 7 bases. Losses at the gene ends were 5 bases for V and 7 bases for J; bases not matched to a gene: 7. Germline V gene data show CDR1 as SEHNR and CDR2 as FQNEAQ (reference sequence). CDR3 length equals 14 residues. The DNA of the CDR3 is TGTGCCAGCAGCACAGACAGGGTTGTTGAAAAACTGTTTTTT. The encoded protein is CASSTDRVVEKLFF.

Comment on this clone: An end of the junction does not agree with germline; a read error may underlie this. J is TRBJ1-1 and V is TRBV18; no firm D call. Germline lookup yields CDR1 KGHSH and CDR2 LQKENI. This CDR3 spans 14 amino acids. CDR3 amino acids: CASSPAETQTRSGF. The CDR3 coding sequence is TGTGCCAGCTCACCAGCCGAGACGCAAACCCGATCAGGTTTT.

The rearrangement joins TRBV3-1 (or the pseudogene TRBV3-2) to TRBJ1-1; no reliable D call. The germline V gene encodes CDR1 LGHDT and CDR2 YNNKEL (reference sequence). V was cut by 4 bases and J by 0 bases, with 9 bases left in between. The CDR3 runs 14 residues. The CDR3, as DNA: TGTGCCAGCAGCCCGAAGTACATGAACACTGAAGCTTTCTTT. This translates into CASSPKYMNTEAFF.

This clone was detected only once. The chain recombines TRBV5-1 with TRBJ2-3; D gene ambiguous. This CDR3 has 15 amino acids. From germline, CDR1 is SGHRS and CDR2 YFSETQ. V shed 3 bases and J shed 0 bases, with 11 bases lying between them. The DNA of the CDR3 is TGCGCCAGCAGCTCCGCCGGGTCTAGCACAGATACGCAGTATTTT. This sequence encodes CASSSAGSSTDTQYF.

A few counts support this clone. The V call is TRBV7-9, the J call TRBJ2-7; D is perhaps TRBD2 (6 bases). V dropped 7 bases and J dropped 6 bases, with 19 bases sitting between them. The CDR3 loop spans 14 amino acids. Germline-derived CDR1 and CDR2 are SEHNR and FQNEAQ (reference sequence). The CDR3 DNA is TGTGCCAGCACCACAGCAGCGGGCGGACGCGAGCAGTACTTC. This codes for CASTTAAGGREQYF.

The V call is TRBV18, the J call TRBJ1-4; 9 nucleotides match TRBD1. With 5 bases clipped from V and 2 bases from J, the junction kept 3 bases outside the gene matches. CDR1 and CDR2 (germline): KGHSH, LQKENI. The CDR3 has 15 amino acids. The CDR3 region is CASSRTGVTNEKLFF. CDR3 sequence (DNA): TGTGCCAGCTCAAGGACAGGGGTGACTAATGAAAAACTGTTTTTT.

The CDR3 here is CASSLVPPGEPYGYTF. The CDR3, as DNA: TGTGCCAGCAGCTTAGTCCCCCCAGGGGAACCCTATGGCTACACCTTC. The chain is built from TRBV11-1 and TRBJ1-2; D may be TRBD1 (6 bases). This CDR3 region has 16 residues. CDR1 is SGHAT and CDR2 is FQDESV in the germline V gene (reference sequence). V gave up 1 base and J gave up 4 bases, with 16 bases separating them. Full variable domain (outside the CDR3, taken from reference TRBV11-1 and TRBJ1-2): EAEVAQSPRYKITEKSQAVAFWCDPISGHATLYWYRQILGQGPELLVQFQDESVVDDSQLPKDRFSAERLKGVDSTLKIQPAELGDSAMYLCASSLVPPGEPYGYTFGSGTRLTVV.

The chain uses TRBV2 and TRBJ2-7, with D maybe TRBD1 (5 bases). This CDR3 is built from 12 residues. Trimming took 5 bases from V and 4 from J, leaving 9 bases between them. Per the germline V gene, CDR1 is SNHLY and CDR2 is FYNNEI. CDR3 DNA sequence: TGTGCCAGCAGTCAGACAGCGTACGAGCAGTACGTC. Its translation is CASSQTAYEQYV.

This chain links TRBV6-5 with TRBJ2-4; TRBD1 is a possible D gene (6 bases). Germline V gene sequence: CDR1 MNHEY, CDR2 SVGAGI. V was cut by 6 bases and J by 2 bases, with 14 bases left in between. The CDR3 runs to 15 residues. CDR3 sequence reads: CASRGHQGSKNIQYF. The CDR3 nucleotides read TGTGCCAGCAGGGGCCACCAGGGGTCCAAAAACATTCAGTACTTC.

The chain recombines TRBV27 with TRBJ2-4, with D possibly being TRBD1 (6 bases). The V and J ends lost 3 bases and 6 bases respectively, with 15 bases between them. There are 15 residues in the CDR3. Germline CDR1 MNHEY, CDR2 SMNVEV (reference sequence). As DNA, the CDR3 is TGTGCCAGCAGTTTCAGGGGAAGGGATGGAAACATTCAGTACTTC. Amino acids: CASSFRGRDGNIQYF.

The chain links TRBV28 to TRBJ2-2; D is unresolved. This CDR3 has 15 amino acids. The V end was cut by 5 bases, the J end by 6 bases, with 16 bases between. The germline V gene encodes CDR1 MDHEN and CDR2 SYDVKM. CDR3 sequence reads: CASSPHSLGPGELFF. The CDR3 DNA sequence: TGTGCCAGCAGTCCCCACTCTCTGGGCCCCGGGGAGCTGTTTTTT.

This clone was detected only a few times. The V call is TRBV12-5, the J call TRBJ1-4, with D possibly matching TRBD1 (6 bases). Trimming took 6 bases from V and 3 from J, leaving 11 bases between them. The CDR3 spans 14 residues. From germline, CDR1 is LGHNT and CDR2 FRNRAP. The CDR3, as DNA: TGTGCTAGTGGAAAGGACAGTCCTAATGAAAAACTGTTTTTT. Translation gives CASGKDSPNEKLFF.

The V and J genes are TRBV7-8 and TRBJ2-7; D possibly corresponds to TRBD1 (6 bases). The CDR3 extends over 14 amino acids. Trimming removed 5 bases from V and 1 base from J, with 12 bases in between. The germline V gene has CDR1 SGHVS and CDR2 FQNEAQ. This chain's CDR3 is CASSPRQVSYEQYV. The CDR3 region has the DNA TGTGCCAGCAGCCCTAGACAGGTGTCCTACGAGCAGTACGTC.

A few counts support this clone. This chain joins TRBV5-1 and TRBJ1-6; tentatively, D is TRBD1 (6 bases). This CDR3 has 17 amino acids. From germline, CDR1 is SGHRS and CDR2 YFSETQ. V was shortened by 2 bases and J by 7 bases, with 19 bases between the two germline ends. The CDR3: CASSLNPTVQGNSPLHF. In DNA form, the CDR3 reads TGCGCCAGCAGCTTAAACCCGACCGTACAGGGAAATTCACCCCTCCACTTT. Full variable domain (missing parts from reference TRBV5-1 and TRBJ1-6): KAGVTQTPRYLIKTRGQQVTLSCSPISGHRSVSWYQQTPGQGLQFLFEYFSETQRNKGNFPGRFSGRQFSNSRSEMNVSTLELGDSALYLCASSLNPTVQGNSPLHFGNGTRLTVT.

This clone was picked up many times. The J gene is TRBJ2-2, the V gene TRBV27; D uncertain. Looked up from germline, CDR1 is MNHEY and CDR2 is SMNVEV (reference sequence). The CDR3 length is 16 residues. Trimming took off 3 bases at V and 0 bases at J, with 11 bases between the two ends. The CDR3 loop reads CASSFIGAANTGELFF. The CDR3 DNA follows: TGTGCCAGCAGTTTTATTGGTGCAGCGAACACCGGGGAGCTGTTTTTT.

This clone has a single count. The chain couples TRBV5-1 to TRBJ1-1; 8 bases line up with TRBD1. J gave up 3 bases and V 0 bases, and 13 bases lay outside the gene matches. Germline values: CDR1 SGHRS, CDR2 YFSETQ. The CDR3 is 18 amino acids. The CDR3 nucleotides are TGCGCCAGCAGCTTGGGTTTTTCGGGCAGGGGGCAGGACACTGAAGCTTTCTTT. It encodes CASSLGFSGRGQDTEAFF.